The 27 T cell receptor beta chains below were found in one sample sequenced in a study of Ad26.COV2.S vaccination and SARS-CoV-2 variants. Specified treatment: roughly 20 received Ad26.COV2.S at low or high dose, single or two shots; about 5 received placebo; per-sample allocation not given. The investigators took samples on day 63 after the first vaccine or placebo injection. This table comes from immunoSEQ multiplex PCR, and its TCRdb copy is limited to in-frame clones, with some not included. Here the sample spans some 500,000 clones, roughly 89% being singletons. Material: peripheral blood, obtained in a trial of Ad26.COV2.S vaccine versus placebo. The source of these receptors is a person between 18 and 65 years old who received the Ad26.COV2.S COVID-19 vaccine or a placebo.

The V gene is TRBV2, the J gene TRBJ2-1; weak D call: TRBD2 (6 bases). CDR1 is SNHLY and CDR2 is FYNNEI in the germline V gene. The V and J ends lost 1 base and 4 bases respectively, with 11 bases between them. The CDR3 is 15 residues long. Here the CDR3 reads CASSEGLARYNEQFF. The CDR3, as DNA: TGTGCCAGCAGTGAAGGGCTAGCGAGATACAATGAGCAGTTCTTC.

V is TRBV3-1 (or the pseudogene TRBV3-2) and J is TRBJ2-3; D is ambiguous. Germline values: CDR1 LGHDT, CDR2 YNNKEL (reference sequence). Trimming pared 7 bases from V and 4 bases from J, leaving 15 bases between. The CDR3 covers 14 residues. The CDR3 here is CASTPSVQADTQYF. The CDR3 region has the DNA TGTGCCAGCACCCCCTCGGTCCAGGCAGATACGCAGTATTTT.

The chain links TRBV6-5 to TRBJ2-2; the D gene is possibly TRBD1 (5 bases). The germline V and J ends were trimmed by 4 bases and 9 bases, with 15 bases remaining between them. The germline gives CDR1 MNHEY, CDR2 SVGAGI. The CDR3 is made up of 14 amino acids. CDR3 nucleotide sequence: TGTGCCAGCAGTTGGGGCGGAGCCGTCTGGGAGCTGTTTTTT. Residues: CASSWGGAVWELFF.

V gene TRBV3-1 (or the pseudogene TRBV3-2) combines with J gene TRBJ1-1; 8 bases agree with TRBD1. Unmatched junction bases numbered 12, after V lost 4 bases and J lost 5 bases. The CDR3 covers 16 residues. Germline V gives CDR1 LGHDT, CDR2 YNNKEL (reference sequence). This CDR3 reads CASSRTGMSGGTEAFF. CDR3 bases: TGTGCCAGCAGCCGGACAGGGATGTCCGGGGGGACTGAAGCTTTCTTT.

Written as DNA, the CDR3 is TGTGCCAGCTGGGGGGGCCATAATTCACCCCTCCACTTT. It translates to CASWGGHNSPLHF. The chain uses TRBV2 and TRBJ1-6, with D perhaps TRBD1 (6 bases). CDR1 is SNHLY and CDR2 is FYNNEI in the germline V gene. V was pared by 8 bases and J by 5 bases, with 10 bases between. CDR3 length: 13 residues. Full variable domain (remainder filled in from reference TRBV2 and TRBJ1-6): EPEVTQTPSHQVTQMGQEVILRCVPISNHLYFYWYRQILGQKVEFLVSFYNNEISEKSEIFDDQFSVERPDGSNFTLKIRSTKLEDSAMYFCASWGGHNSPLHFGNGTRLTVT.

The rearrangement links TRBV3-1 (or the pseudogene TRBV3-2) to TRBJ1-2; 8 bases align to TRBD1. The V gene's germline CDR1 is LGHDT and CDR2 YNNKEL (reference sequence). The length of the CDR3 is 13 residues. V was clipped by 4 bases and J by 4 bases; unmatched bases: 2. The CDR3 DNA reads TGTGCCAGCAGCCTCGGGACAGGCTATGGCTACACCTTC. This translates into CASSLGTGYGYTF.

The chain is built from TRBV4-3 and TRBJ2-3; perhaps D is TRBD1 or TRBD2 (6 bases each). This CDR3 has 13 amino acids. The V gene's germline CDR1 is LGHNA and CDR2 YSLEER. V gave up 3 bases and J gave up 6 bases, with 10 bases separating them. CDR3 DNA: TGCGCCAGCAGCCAGAGGGGGGTTGATACGCAGTATTTT. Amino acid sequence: CASSQRGVDTQYF.

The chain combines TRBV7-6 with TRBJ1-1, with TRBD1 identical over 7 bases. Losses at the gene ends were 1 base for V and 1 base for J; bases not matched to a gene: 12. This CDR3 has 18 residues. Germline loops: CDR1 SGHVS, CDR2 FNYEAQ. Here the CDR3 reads CASSLVDRDRPWNTEAFF. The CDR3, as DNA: TGTGCCAGCAGCTTAGTAGACCGGGACAGACCATGGAACACTGAAGCTTTCTTT.

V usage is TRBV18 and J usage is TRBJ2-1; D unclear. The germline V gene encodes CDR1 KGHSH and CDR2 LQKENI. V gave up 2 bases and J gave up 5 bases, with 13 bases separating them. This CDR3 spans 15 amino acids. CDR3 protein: CASSPVTVWHNEQFF. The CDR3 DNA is TGTGCCAGCTCACCAGTAACAGTCTGGCACAATGAGCAGTTCTTC. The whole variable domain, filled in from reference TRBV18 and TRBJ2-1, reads NAGVMQNPRHLVRRRGQEARLRCSPMKGHSHVYWYRQLPEEGLKFMVYLQKENIIDESGMPKERFSAEFPKEGPSILRIQQVVRGDSAAYFCASSPVTVWHNEQFFGPGTRLTVL.

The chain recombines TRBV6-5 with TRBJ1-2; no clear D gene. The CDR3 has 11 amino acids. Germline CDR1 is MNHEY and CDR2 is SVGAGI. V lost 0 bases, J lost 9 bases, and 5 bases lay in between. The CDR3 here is CASSYSGRYTF. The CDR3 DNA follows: TGTGCCAGCAGTTACTCCGGGCGCTACACCTTC.

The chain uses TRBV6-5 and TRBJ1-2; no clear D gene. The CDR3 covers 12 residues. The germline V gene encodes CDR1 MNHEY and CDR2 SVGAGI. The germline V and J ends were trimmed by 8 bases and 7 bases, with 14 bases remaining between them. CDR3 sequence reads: CASSPAPGGYTF. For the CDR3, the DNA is TGTGCCAGCTCCCCGGCCCCGGGTGGCTACACCTTC.

The DNA for the CDR3 is TGTGCCAGCAGCCCGGGACTTGCGACAGATACGCAGTATTTT. This encodes CASSPGLATDTQYF. The rearrangement uses TRBV5-4 and TRBJ2-3, with D perhaps matching TRBD2 (6 bases). This CDR3 region has 14 residues. V was pared by 4 bases and J by 3 bases, with 12 bases between. CDR1 and CDR2 (germline): SGHNT, YYREEE (reference sequence).

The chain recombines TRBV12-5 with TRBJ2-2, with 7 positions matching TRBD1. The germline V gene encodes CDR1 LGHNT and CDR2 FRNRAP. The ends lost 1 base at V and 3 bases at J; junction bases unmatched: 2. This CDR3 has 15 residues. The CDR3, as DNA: TGTGCTAGTGGTTTGGAAGACAGGGACACCGGGGAGCTGTTTTTT. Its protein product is CASGLEDRDTGELFF. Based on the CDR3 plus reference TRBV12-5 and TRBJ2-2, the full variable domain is DARVTQTPRHKVTEMGQEVTMRCQPILGHNTVFWYRQTMMQGLELLAYFRNRAPLDDSGMPKDRFSAEMPDATLATLKIQPSEPRDSAVYFCASGLEDRDTGELFFGEGSRLTVL.

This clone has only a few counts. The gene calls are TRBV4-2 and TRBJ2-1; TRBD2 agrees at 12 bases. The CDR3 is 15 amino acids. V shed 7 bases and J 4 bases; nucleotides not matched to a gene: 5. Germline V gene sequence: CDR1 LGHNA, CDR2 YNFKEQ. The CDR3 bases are TGTGCCAGCACCCAGGGGACTAGCGGGTACAATGAGCAGTTCTTC. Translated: CASTQGTSGYNEQFF.

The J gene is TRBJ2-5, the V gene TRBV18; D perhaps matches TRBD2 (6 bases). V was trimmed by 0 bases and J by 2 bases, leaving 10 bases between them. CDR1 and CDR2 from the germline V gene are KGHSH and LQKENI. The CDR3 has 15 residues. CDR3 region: CASSPPGGWQETQYF. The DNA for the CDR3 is TGTGCCAGCTCACCACCGGGGGGTTGGCAAGAGACCCAGTACTTC.

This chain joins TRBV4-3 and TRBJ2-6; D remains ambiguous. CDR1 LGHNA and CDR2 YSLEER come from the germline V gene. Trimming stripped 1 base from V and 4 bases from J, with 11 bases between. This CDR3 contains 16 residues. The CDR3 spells CASSQVLGSGANVLTF. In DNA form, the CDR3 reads TGCGCCAGCAGCCAAGTACTGGGTTCAGGGGCCAACGTCCTGACTTTC.

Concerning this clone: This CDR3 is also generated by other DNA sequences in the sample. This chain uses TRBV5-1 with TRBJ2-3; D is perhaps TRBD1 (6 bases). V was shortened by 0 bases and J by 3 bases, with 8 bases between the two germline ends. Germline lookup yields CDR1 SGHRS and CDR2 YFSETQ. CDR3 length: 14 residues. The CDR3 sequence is CASSLVQGTDTQYF. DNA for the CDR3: TGCGCCAGCAGCTTGGTCCAGGGGACAGATACGCAGTATTTT.

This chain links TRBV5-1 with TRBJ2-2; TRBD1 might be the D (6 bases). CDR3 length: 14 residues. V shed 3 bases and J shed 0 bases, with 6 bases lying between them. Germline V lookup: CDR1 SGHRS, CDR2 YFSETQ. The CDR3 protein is CASSWTANTGELFF. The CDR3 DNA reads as TGCGCCAGCAGCTGGACAGCGAACACCGGGGAGCTGTTTTTT.

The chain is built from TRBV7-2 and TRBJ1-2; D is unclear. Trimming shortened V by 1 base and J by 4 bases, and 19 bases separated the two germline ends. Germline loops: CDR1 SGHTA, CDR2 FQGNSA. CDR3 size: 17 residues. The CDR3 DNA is TGTGCCAGCAGCTTAGTTGGTACGGCCCTGATGGGCTATGGCTACACCTTC. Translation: CASSLVGTALMGYGYTF.

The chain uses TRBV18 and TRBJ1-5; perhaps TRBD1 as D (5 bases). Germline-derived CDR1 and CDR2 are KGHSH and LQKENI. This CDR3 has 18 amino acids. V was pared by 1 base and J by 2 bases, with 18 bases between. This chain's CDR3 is CASSPLGVRGKGNQPQHF. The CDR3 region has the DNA TGTGCCAGCTCACCACTAGGGGTGAGGGGAAAGGGCAATCAGCCCCAGCATTTT.

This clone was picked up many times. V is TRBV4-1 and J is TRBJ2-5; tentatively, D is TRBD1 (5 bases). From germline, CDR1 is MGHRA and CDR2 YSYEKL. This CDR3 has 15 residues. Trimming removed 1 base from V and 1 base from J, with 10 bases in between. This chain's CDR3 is CASSQGKGPQETQYF. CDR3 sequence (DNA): TGCGCCAGCAGCCAAGGGAAGGGGCCCCAAGAGACCCAGTACTTC.

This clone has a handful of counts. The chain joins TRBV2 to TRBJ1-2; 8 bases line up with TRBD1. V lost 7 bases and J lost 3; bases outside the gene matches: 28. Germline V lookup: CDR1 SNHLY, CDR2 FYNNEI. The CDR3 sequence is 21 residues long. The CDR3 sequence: CASTILPWGAAGTGIDYGYTF. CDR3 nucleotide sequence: TGTGCCAGCACCATCCTCCCGTGGGGGGCAGCCGGGACAGGCATCGACTATGGCTACACCTTC.

The CDR3 nucleotides are TGCGCCAGCAGCATTTTAACCGGGACAGTGAACACTGAAGCTTTCTTT. It specifies CASSILTGTVNTEAFF. J is TRBJ1-1 and V is TRBV5-1; 7 nucleotides match TRBD1. Trimming removed 4 bases from V and 0 bases from J; junction bases left unmatched: 9. Germline lookup yields CDR1 SGHRS and CDR2 YFSETQ. The CDR3 consists of 16 residues. Combining the CDR3 with reference TRBV5-1 and TRBJ1-1 gives the whole variable domain KAGVTQTPRYLIKTRGQQVTLSCSPISGHRSVSWYQQTPGQGLQFLFEYFSETQRNKGNFPGRFSGRQFSNSRSEMNVSTLELGDSALYLCASSILTGTVNTEAFFGQGTRLTVV.

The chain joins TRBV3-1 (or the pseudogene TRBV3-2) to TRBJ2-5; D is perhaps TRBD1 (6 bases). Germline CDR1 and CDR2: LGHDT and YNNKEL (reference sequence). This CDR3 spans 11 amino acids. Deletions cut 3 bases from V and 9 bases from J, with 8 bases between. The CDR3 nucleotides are TGTGCCAGCAGCCAGGACAGAGCCCAGTACTTC. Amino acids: CASSQDRAQYF.

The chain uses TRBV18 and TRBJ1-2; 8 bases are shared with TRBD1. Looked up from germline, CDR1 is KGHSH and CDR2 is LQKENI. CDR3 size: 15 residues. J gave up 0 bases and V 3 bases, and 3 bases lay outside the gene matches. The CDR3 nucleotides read TGTGCCAGCTCACCCCGGACAGGGTCTAACTATGGCTACACCTTC. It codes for CASSPRTGSNYGYTF.

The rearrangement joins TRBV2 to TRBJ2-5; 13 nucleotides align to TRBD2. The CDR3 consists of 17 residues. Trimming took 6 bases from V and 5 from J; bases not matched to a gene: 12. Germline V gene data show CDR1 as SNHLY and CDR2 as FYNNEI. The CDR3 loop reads CASSEPQLAGGGETQYF. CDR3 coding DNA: TGTGCCAGCAGCGAACCACAACTAGCGGGAGGGGGGGAGACCCAGTACTTC.

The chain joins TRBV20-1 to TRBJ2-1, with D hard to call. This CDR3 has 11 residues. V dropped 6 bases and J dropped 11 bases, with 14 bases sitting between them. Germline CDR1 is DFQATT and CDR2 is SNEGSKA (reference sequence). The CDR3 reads CSAPDGIQQFF. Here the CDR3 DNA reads TGCAGTGCGCCAGATGGTATTCAGCAGTTCTTC.